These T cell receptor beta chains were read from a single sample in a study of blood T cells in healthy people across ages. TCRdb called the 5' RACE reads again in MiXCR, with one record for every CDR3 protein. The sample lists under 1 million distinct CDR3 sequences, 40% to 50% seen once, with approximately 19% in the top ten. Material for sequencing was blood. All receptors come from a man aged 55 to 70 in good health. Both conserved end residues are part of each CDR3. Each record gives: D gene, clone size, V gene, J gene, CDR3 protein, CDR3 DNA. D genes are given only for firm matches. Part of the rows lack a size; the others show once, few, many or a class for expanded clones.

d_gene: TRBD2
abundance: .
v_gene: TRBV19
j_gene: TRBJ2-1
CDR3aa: CASSILAGGDNEQFF
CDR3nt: TGTGCCAGTAGTATACTAGCGGGGGGCGACAATGAGCAGTTCTTC

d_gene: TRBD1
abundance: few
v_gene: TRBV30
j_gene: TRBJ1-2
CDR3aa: CAWSSSPLTGGDGYTF
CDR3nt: TGTGCCTGGAGTTCGTCCCCTTTGACAGGGGGCGATGGCTACACCTTC

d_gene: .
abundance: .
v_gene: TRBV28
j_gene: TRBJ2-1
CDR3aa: CASSLHAGAPHNEQFF
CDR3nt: TGTGCCAGCAGTTTACATGCAGGGGCTCCTCACAATGAGCAGTTCTTC

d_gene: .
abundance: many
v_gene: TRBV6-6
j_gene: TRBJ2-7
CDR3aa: CASSYSERYEQYF
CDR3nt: TGTGCCAGCAGTTACTCGGAACGCTACGAGCAGTACTTC

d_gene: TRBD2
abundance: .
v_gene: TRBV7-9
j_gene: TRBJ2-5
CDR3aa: CASSSGTSFEQYF
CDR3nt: TGTGCCAGCAGCTCGGGGACTAGCTTTGAGCAGTACTTC

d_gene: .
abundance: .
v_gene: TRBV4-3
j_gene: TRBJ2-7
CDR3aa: CASSQTWGYEQYF
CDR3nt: TGCGCCAGCAGCCAAACTTGGGGTTACGAGCAGTACTTC

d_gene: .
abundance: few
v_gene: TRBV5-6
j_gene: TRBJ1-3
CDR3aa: CASSLGGTGNTIYF
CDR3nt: TGTGCCAGCAGCTTGGGTGGTACTGGAAACACCATATATTTT

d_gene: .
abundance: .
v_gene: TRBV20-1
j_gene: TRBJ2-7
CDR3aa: CSARDRRVQLGEQYF
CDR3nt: TGCAGTGCTAGAGATAGGCGGGTACAGTTGGGTGAGCAGTACTTC

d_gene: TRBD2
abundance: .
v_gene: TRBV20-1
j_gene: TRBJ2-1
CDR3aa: CSAGPGLAGHNEQFF
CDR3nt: TGCAGTGCGGGTCCGGGACTAGCGGGGCACAATGAGCAGTTCTTC

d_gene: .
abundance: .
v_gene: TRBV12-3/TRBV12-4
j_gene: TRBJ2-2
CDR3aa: CASSPSAGGTGELFF
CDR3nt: TGTGCCAGCAGTCCGTCTGCGGGTGGCACCGGGGAGCTGTTTTTT

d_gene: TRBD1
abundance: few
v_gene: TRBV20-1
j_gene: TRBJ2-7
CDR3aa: CSASDRGDEQYF
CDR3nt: TGCAGTGCTTCGGACAGGGGTGACGAGCAGTACTTC

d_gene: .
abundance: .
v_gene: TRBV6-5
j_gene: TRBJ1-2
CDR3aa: CASSYKAGNNYGYTF
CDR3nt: TGTGCCAGCAGTTACAAGGCAGGGAATAACTATGGCTACACCTTC

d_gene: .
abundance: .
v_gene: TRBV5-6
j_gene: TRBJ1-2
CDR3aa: CASSRLTQSHYGYTF
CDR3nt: TGTGCCAGCAGCCGATTGACCCAGAGCCACTATGGCTACACCTTC

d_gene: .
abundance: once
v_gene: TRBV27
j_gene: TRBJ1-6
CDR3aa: CASTTLPSPLHF
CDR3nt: TGTGCCAGCACAACTCTTCCTTCACCCCTCCACTTT

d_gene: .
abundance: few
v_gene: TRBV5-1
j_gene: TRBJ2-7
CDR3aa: CASSSTEYNEQYF
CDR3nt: TGCGCCAGCAGTTCTACAGAGTACAATGAGCAGTACTTC

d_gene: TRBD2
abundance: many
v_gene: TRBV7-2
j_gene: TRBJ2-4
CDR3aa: CASSNSGGIQNIQYF
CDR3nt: TGTGCCAGCAGCAATAGCGGGGGAATCCAAAACATTCAGTACTTC

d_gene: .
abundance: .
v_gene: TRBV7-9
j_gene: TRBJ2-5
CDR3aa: CASSSWSGQETQYF
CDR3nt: TGTGCCAGCAGCTCCTGGTCCGGGCAAGAGACCCAGTACTTC

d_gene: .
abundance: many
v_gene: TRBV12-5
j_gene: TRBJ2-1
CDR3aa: CASGEWGYEQFF
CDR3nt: TGTGCTAGTGGGGAGTGGGGCTATGAGCAGTTCTTC

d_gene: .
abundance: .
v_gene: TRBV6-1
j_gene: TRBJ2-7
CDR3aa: CASRPLGDTTYEQYF
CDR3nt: TGTGCCAGCAGACCGTTGGGGGACACGACCTACGAGCAGTACTTC

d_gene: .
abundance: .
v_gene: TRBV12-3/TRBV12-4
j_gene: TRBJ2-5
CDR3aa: CASSLMAGSSYNEQYF
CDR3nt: TGTGCCAGCAGTTTAATGGCGGGGAGCTCCTACAATGAGCAGTACTTC